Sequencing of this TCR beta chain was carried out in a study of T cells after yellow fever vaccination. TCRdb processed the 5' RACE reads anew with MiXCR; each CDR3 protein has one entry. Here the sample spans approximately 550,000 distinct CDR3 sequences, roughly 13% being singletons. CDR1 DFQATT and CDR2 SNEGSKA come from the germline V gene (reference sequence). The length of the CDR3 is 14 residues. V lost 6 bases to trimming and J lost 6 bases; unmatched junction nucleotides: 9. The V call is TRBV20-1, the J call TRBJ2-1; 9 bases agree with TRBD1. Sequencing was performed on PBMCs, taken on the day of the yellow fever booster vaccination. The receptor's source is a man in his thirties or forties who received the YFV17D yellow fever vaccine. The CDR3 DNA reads TGCAGTGCCGCCCGACAGGGGGAGGGCAATGAGCAGTTCTTC. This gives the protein CSAARQGEGNEQFF.